This T cell receptor (beta chain) was recorded in a study of post-analysis software for immune sequencing data. For the study at large: Included among the disease courses, which were recorded for the cohort, were relapsing-remitting, secondary progressive and progressive-relapsing multiple sclerosis.

This clonotype was observed a handful of times. Researchers reported that TCR beta cDNA libraries carried unique molecular identifiers. Each batch of roughly 1 to 10 million T cells produced some 450,000 cDNA molecules. TCRdb redid the calling of the PCR reads with MiXCR, one entry per CDR3 protein. The sample has some 450,000 distinct CDR3 sequences; roughly 46% are singletons. Sequencing used blood. This TCR came from a girl aged 5 to 17 with multiple sclerosis.

The CDR3 here is CSVSLFAGGYTF. DNA of the CDR3: TGCAGCGTTAGCCTCTTCGCGGGGGGCTACACCTTC. The chain recombines TRBV29-1 with TRBJ1-2; D gene unclear. Per the germline V gene, CDR1 is SQVTM and CDR2 is ANQGSEA. The CDR3 runs 12 residues. With 5 bases removed from V and 8 bases from J, the gap between germline ends came to 15 bases.